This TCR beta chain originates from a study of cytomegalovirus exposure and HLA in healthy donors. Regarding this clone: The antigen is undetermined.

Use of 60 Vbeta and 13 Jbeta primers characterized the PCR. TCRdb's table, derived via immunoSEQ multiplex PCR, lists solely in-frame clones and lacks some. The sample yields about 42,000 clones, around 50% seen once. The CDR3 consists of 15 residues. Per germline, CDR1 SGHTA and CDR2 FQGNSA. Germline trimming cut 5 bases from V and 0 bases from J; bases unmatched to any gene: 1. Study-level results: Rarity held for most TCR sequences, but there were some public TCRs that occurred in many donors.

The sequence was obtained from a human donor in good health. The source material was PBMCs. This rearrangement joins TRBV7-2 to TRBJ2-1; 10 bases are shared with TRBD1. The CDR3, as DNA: TGTGCCAGCAGCCGGGACAGGGGCTCCTACAATGAGCAGTTCTTC. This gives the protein CASSRDRGSYNEQFF.